This TCR beta chain comes out of a study of vaccination and CD4 T cells after COVID-19. Sample treatment: approximately nine-day PBMC culture with coronavirus spike peptide pools or control peptides (ViraFEST assay). In the ViraFEST assay, peptide-pool expansion preceded TCR sequencing of expanded clonotypes. Germline CDR1 reads DFQATT; CDR2 reads SNEGSKA (reference sequence). Trimming cost V 7 bases and J 9 bases, with 19 bases left between them. The CDR3 contains 13 residues. The assay that was used to sequence DNA from cultured CD4+ T cells was the Oncomine TCR Beta short-read assay. Extraction of genomic DNA was performed on cultured CD4+ T cells. Each CDR3 protein is one row after TCRdb ran MiXCR on the PCR reads. This table holds 10,000 to 13,000 distinct CDR3 sequences, approximately 50% found once. Notes on this clonotype: Its matching antigen is unknown.

The source is a human donor who had recovered from COVID-19. Sequencing used CD4+ T cells from blood, cultured in vitro. The chain carries TRBV20-1 and TRBJ2-1; D assignment may be TRBD1 or TRBD2 (5 bases each). The CDR3 spells CSGASRAQGEQFF. The CDR3 DNA reads TGCAGTGGAGCTAGCAGGGCTCAAGGTGAGCAGTTCTTC.